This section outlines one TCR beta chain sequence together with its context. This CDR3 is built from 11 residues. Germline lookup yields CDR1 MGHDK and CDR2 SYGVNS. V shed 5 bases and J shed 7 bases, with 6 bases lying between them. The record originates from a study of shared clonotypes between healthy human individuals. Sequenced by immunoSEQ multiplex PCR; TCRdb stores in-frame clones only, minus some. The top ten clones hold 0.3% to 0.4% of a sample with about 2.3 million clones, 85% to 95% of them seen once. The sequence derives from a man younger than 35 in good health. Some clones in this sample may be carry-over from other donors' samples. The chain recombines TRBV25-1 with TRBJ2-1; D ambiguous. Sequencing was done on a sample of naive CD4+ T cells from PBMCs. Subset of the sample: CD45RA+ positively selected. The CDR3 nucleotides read TGTGCCAGCAGTTGGGAAAATGAGCAGTTCTTC. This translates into CASSWENEQFF.